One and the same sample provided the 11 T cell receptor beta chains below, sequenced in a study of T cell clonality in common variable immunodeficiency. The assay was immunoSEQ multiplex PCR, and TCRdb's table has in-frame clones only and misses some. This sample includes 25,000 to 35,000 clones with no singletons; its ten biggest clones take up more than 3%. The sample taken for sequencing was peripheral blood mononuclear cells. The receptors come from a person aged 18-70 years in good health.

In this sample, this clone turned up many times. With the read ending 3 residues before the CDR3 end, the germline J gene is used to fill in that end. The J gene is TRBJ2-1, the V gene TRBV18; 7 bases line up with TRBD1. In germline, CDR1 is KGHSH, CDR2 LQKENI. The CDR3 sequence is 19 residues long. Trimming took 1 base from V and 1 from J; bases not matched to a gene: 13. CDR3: CASSPQRPGSGGSYNEQFF. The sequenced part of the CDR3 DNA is TGTGCCAGCTCACCACAGAGACCCGGGTCAGGGGGTTCCTACAATGAG.

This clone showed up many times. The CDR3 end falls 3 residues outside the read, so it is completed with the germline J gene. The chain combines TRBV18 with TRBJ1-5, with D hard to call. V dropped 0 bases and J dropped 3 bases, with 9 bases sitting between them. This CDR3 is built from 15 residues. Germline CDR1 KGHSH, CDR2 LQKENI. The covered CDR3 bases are TGTGCCAGCTCACCACCGGAAGGGTCCAATCAGCCC. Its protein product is CASSPPEGSNQP. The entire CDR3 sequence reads CASSPPEGSNQPQHF.

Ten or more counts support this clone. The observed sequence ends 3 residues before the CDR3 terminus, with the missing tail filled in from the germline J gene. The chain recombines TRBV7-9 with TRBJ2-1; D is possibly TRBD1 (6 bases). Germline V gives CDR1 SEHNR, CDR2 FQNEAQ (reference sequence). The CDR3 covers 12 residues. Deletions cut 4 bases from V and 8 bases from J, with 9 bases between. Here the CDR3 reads CASSSYRDEQFF. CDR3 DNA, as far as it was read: TGTGCCAGCAGCTCTTACAGGGATGAG.

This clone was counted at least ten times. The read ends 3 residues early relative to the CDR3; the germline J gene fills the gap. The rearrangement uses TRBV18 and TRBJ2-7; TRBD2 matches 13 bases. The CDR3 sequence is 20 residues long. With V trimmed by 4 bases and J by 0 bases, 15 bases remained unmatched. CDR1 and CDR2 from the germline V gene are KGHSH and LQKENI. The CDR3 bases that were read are TGTGCCAGCTCACGGTCCTCCGGGACTAGCGGGGAAAGGAGCTCCTACGAG. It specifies CASSRSSGTSGERSSYE. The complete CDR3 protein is CASSRSSGTSGERSSYEQYF.

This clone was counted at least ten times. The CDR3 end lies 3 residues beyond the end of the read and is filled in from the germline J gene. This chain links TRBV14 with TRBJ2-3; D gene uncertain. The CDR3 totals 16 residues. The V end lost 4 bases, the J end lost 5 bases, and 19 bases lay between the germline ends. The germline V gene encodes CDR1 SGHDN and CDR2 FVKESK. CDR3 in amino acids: CASSLLGSPGEDTQYF. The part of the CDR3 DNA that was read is TGTGCCAGCAGCCTCCTGGGTAGTCCAGGTGAAGATACG.

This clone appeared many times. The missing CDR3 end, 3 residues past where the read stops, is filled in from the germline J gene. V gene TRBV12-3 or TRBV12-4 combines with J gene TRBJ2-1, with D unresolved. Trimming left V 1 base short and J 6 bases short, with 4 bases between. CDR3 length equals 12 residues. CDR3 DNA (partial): TGTGCCAGCAGTTTAGACAGCAATGAG. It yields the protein CASSLDSNE. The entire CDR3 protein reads CASSLDSNEQFF.

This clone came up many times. The CDR3: CASSRDNHYGYTF. CDR3 bases read: TGCGCCAGCAGCCGGGACAATCACTATGGC. V gene TRBV5-1 combines with J gene TRBJ1-2; tentative D call: TRBD1 (6 bases). The CDR3 is cut off 3 residues early in the read; its end comes from the germline J gene. Germline V CDR1 and CDR2: SGHRS, YFSETQ. V was cut by 4 bases and J by 3 bases, with 10 bases left in between. The CDR3 consists of 13 residues.

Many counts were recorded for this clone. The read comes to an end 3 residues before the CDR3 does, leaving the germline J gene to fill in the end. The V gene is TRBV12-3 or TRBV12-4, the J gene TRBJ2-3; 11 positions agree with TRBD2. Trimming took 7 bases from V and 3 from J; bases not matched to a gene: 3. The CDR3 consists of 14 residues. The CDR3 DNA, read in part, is TGTGCCAGCAAAACTAGCGGGAGAACAGATACG. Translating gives CASKTSGRTDT. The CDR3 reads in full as CASKTSGRTDTQYF.

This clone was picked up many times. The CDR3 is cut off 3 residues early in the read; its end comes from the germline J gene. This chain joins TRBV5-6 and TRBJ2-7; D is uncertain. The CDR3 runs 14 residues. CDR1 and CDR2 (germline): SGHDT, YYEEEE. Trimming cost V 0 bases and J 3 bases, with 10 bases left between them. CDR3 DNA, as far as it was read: TGTGCCAGCAGCTTGGTTCCAGGAAACTACGAG. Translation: CASSLVPGNYE. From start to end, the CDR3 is CASSLVPGNYEQYF.

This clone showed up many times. CDR3 DNA (partial): TGTGCCAGCAGCCAAGACCCCGTATACGAG. Translating it yields CASSQDPVYE. The full CDR3 reads CASSQDPVYEQYF. The V call is TRBV4-2, the J call TRBJ2-7; no clear D gene. The read terminates 3 residues ahead of where the CDR3 ends, so the germline J gene completes it. Germline assignment: CDR1 LGHNA and CDR2 YNFKEQ. V lost 0 bases and J 4 bases, leaving 7 bases between the germline ends. The CDR3 covers 13 residues.

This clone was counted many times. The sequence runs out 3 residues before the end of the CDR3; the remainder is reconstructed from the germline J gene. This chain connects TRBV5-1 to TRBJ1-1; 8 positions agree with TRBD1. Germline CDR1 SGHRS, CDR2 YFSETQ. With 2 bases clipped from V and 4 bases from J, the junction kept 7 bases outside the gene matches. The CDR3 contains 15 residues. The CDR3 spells CASSLSRTGLTEAFF. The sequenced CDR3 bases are TGCGCCAGCAGCTTATCCCGGACAGGGCTCACTGAA.